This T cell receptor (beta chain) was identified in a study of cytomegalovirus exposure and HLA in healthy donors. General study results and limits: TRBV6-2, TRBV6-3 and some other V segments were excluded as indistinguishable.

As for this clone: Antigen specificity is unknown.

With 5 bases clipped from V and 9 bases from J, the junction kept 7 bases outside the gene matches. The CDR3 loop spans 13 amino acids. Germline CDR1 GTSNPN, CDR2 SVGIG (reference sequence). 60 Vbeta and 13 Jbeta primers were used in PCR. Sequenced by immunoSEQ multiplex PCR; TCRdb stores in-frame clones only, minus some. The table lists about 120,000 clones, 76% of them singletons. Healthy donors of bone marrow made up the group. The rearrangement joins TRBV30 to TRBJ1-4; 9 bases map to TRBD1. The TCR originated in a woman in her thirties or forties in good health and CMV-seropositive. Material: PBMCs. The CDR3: CAWAAGTGKKLFF. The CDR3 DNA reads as TGTGCCTGGGCGGCGGGGACAGGGAAAAAACTGTTTTTT. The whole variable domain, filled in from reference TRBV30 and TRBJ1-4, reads SQTIHQWPATLVQPVGSPLSLECTVEGTSNPNLYWYRQAAGRGLQLLFYSVGIGQISSEVPQNLSASRPQDRQFILSSKKLLLSDSGFYLCAWAAGTGKKLFFGSGTQLSVL.